The 29 T cell receptor beta chains reported below all come from one sample, sequenced in a study of T cell responses to AZD1222 COVID-19 vaccine listed by TCRdb under 2021. The library was built by means of the immunoSEQ multiplex PCR assay. The table comes from immuneACCESS by way of TCRdb, which keeps in-frame sequences with V and J called. Part of the clones is missing from these tables; in studies checked, under half for an unresolved V gene and the rest for unknown reasons. Recorded for this sample are roughly 120,000 clones; more than 75% of them occurred a single time. The ten biggest clones cover roughly 10% of the sample. The sample's time point label is to be understood as: baseline before first vaccination. The sequencing here drew on peripheral blood, taken on day 0 of AZD1222 vaccination. The source is an adult in good health.

The chain has TRBV7-8 and TRBJ1-2; D is unclear. This CDR3 is 16 amino acids long. Germline V gives CDR1 SGHVS, CDR2 FQNEAQ. V lost 3 bases and J 4 bases, leaving 18 bases between the germline ends. The CDR3 sequence: CASSLGLGHLIYGYTF. The CDR3 nucleotides are TGTGCCAGCAGCTTGGGCCTCGGGCACCTTATCTATGGCTACACCTTC.

V and J are TRBV28 and TRBJ2-2, with TRBD2 identical over 9 bases. The CDR3 spans 17 residues. Trimming at V came to 10 bases and at J to 2 bases, leaving 14 bases not matched to a gene. The germline V gene has CDR1 MDHEN and CDR2 SYDVKM. Here the CDR3 DNA reads TGTGCCACCACCCAAGGGGTCCTAGCGGGAAACACCGGGGAGCTGTTTTTT. It specifies CATTQGVLAGNTGELFF.

V and J are TRBV11-3 and TRBJ1-1; D perhaps matches TRBD1 (5 bases). This CDR3 region has 15 residues. Trimming stripped 0 bases from V and 3 bases from J, with 11 bases between. Looked up from germline, CDR1 is SGHNT and CDR2 is YENEEA. CDR3 amino acids: CASSLDLAGHTEAFF. The CDR3 nucleotides read TGTGCCAGCAGCTTAGATCTTGCAGGGCACACTGAAGCTTTCTTT.

The J gene is TRBJ2-2, the V gene TRBV5-4, with D possibly TRBD1 on 6 matching bases. Trimming removed 5 bases from V and 2 bases from J, with 10 bases in between. This CDR3 has 14 residues. The germline V gene has CDR1 SGHNT and CDR2 YYREEE (reference sequence). CDR3 residues: CASRGDINTGELFF. The CDR3 DNA follows: TGTGCCAGCAGAGGGGACATCAACACCGGGGAGCTGTTTTTT.

V and J are TRBV18 and TRBJ1-6; 9 nucleotides align to TRBD1. The CDR3 is 17 residues long. V was pared by 6 bases and J by 2 bases, with 8 bases of the junction left unmatched. Per germline, CDR1 KGHSH and CDR2 LQKENI. The CDR3 loop is CASSPRQGGTYNSPLHF. The CDR3 coding sequence is TGTGCCAGCTCTCCAAGACAGGGGGGAACCTATAATTCACCCCTCCACTTT.

The chain couples TRBV6-2 or TRBV6-3 to TRBJ2-2; D not resolved. Deletions cut 2 bases from V and 8 bases from J, with 9 bases between. This CDR3 comprises 13 residues. Germline CDR1 MNHEY, CDR2 SVGEGT. The CDR3, as DNA: TGTGCCAGCAGTTACGCTCCATTTGGGGAGCTGTTTTTT. Translation gives CASSYAPFGELFF.

The chain joins TRBV11-3 to TRBJ2-4; D perhaps matches TRBD1 (6 bases). The CDR3 has 17 amino acids. The germline V gene has CDR1 SGHNT and CDR2 YENEEA. V was trimmed by 4 bases and J by 9 bases, leaving 25 bases between them. Written as DNA, the CDR3 is TGTGCCAGCAGCTCCCACCGCCTCATAACAGGGATGGCCATTCAGTACTTC. Its protein is CASSSHRLITGMAIQYF. Filled out from reference TRBV11-3 and TRBJ2-4, the complete variable domain reads EAGVVQSPRYKIIEKKQPVAFWCNPISGHNTLYWYLQNLGQGPELLIRYENEEAVDDSQLPKDRFSAERLKGVDSTLKIQPAELGDSAVYLCASSSHRLITGMAIQYFGAGTRLSVL.

This rearrangement joins TRBV27 to TRBJ1-1; TRBD1 matches 7 bases. The CDR3 runs 15 residues. Germline V gene data show CDR1 as MNHEY and CDR2 as SMNVEV (reference sequence). V gave up 5 bases and J gave up 1 base; unmatched junction bases: 7. CDR3: CASSPEWTGNTEAFF. The CDR3 DNA follows: TGTGCCAGCAGTCCGGAATGGACAGGGAACACTGAAGCTTTCTTT.

J is TRBJ2-7 and V is TRBV18, with TRBD2 matching over 7 bases. Germline V lookup: CDR1 KGHSH, CDR2 LQKENI. This CDR3 region has 18 residues. With 6 bases clipped from V and 2 bases from J, the junction kept 19 bases outside the gene matches. CDR3 sequence reads: CASSPQAWAGVGTYEQYF. In DNA, the CDR3 is TGTGCCAGCTCGCCCCAAGCTTGGGCGGGAGTGGGAACCTACGAGCAGTACTTC.

The genes are TRBV2 and TRBJ1-4; no firm D call. V lost 6 bases, J lost 8 bases, and 7 bases lay in between. This CDR3 region has 11 residues. Germline V lookup: CDR1 SNHLY, CDR2 FYNNEI. CDR3 in amino acids: CASRLKEKLFF. CDR3 in DNA: TGTGCCAGCAGACTGAAGGAAAAACTGTTTTTT.

The chain joins TRBV28 to TRBJ1-5; 8 nucleotides align to TRBD1. CDR1 is MDHEN, CDR2 SYDVKM, per germline. Trimming removed 5 bases from V and 3 bases from J; junction bases left unmatched: 6. CDR3 size: 15 residues. The CDR3 loop reads CASSIMGQVNQPQHF. The CDR3 bases are TGTGCCAGCAGTATAATGGGACAGGTCAATCAGCCCCAGCATTTT.

This chain connects TRBV18 to TRBJ1-6; D is undetermined. Trimming stripped 0 bases from V and 5 bases from J, with 11 bases between. The CDR3 runs 16 residues. Per the germline V gene, CDR1 is KGHSH and CDR2 is LQKENI. CDR3 nucleotide sequence: TGTGCCAGCTCACCACCGGGTCAGGCGGATAATTCACCCCTCCACTTT. Encoded protein: CASSPPGQADNSPLHF.

The V and J genes are TRBV5-8 and TRBJ1-1; 9 bases map to TRBD1. This CDR3 region has 16 residues. Germline V CDR1 and CDR2: SGHTS, YDEGEE. After removal of 4 bases from V and 1 base from J, the junction contained 8 bases not matched to a gene. The CDR3 loop is CASSHYRGQGNTEAFF. CDR3 sequence (DNA): TGTGCCAGCAGCCACTACAGGGGGCAGGGGAACACTGAAGCTTTCTTT.

This clone was seen a few times. This chain connects TRBV10-3 to TRBJ2-7, with D tentatively TRBD1 (6 bases). The CDR3 is 15 residues long. V was trimmed by 8 bases and J by 0 bases, leaving 17 bases between them. Per germline, CDR1 ENHRY and CDR2 SYGVKD. The CDR3 bases are TGTGCCATCTCTCCGGGACACACGTCCTCCTACGAGCAGTACTTC. Residues: CAISPGHTSSYEQYF.

This clone was counted once. The chain combines TRBV29-1 with TRBJ2-2, with 7 bases lining up with TRBD2. CDR3 length equals 14 residues. After removal of 7 bases from V and 0 bases from J, the junction contained 5 bases not matched to a gene. From germline, CDR1 is SQVTM and CDR2 ANQGSEA. CDR3 in amino acids: CSAGRGANTGELFF. The CDR3, as DNA: TGCAGCGCCGGCCGGGGGGCGAACACCGGGGAGCTGTTTTTT.

The J gene is TRBJ2-5, the V gene TRBV4-3; D is tentatively TRBD1 or TRBD2 (5 bases each). Germline values: CDR1 LGHNA, CDR2 YSLEER. The CDR3 is 16 amino acids. V lost 2 bases to trimming and J lost 3 bases, with 16 bases between them. In nucleotides, the CDR3 is TGCGCCAGCAGCCAAAGGACCGGGACCGGGGAAGAGACCCAGTACTTC. Protein sequence: CASSQRTGTGEETQYF.

The chain couples TRBV18 to TRBJ2-7, with 7 bases matching TRBD1. This CDR3 contains 14 residues. Per the germline V gene, CDR1 is KGHSH and CDR2 is LQKENI. The V segment lost 2 bases and the J segment 4 bases; nucleotides outside the gene matches: 5. The CDR3 DNA reads as TGTGCCAGCTCACCAGACAGGGTTCCGTACGAGCAGTACTTC. Protein sequence: CASSPDRVPYEQYF.

The chain combines TRBV10-3 with TRBJ2-7; TRBD2 matches 8 bases. V shed 7 bases and J 6 bases; nucleotides not matched to a gene: 14. The CDR3 is 15 amino acids. CDR1 ENHRY and CDR2 SYGVKD come from the germline V gene. CDR3 in amino acids: CAITDPGTRPFEQYF. The CDR3 coding sequence is TGTGCCATCACCGACCCGGGGACTAGACCCTTCGAGCAGTACTTC.

This clone was recorded once. The CDR3 loop reads CASSDPDRRSSYEQYF. The CDR3 nucleotides are TGTGCCAGCAGTGACCCGGACAGGAGGAGCTCCTACGAGCAGTACTTC. The rearrangement links TRBV6-1 to TRBJ2-7, with 7 positions matching TRBD1. CDR3 length: 16 residues. Per germline, CDR1 MNHNS and CDR2 SASEGT. J gave up 0 bases and V 3 bases, and 8 bases lay outside the gene matches.

V usage is TRBV11-2 and J usage is TRBJ2-5; TRBD2 matches at 7 bases. Losses at the gene ends were 4 bases for V and 5 bases for J; bases not matched to a gene: 4. CDR1 SGHAT and CDR2 FQNNGV come from the germline V gene. The CDR3 is 13 residues long. CDR3 nucleotide sequence: TGTGCCAGCAGCTGGGGGGGGTTGGAGACCCAGTACTTC. It specifies CASSWGGLETQYF.

This sequence joins TRBV11-3 and TRBJ2-5, with TRBD2 matching over 9 bases. Germline-derived CDR1 and CDR2 are SGHNT and YENEEA. CDR3 length: 20 amino acids. The junction had 20 bases not matched to a gene; V was cut back by 5 bases and J by 1 base. The CDR3 DNA follows: TGTGCCAGCAGCCTCAGCTCTTTAAATGGGCTAGCGGGAAGCCAAGAGACCCAGTACTTC. It yields the protein CASSLSSLNGLAGSQETQYF.

The rearrangement links TRBV29-1 to TRBJ2-7, with 13 bases identical to TRBD2. Germline CDR1 and CDR2: SQVTM and ANQGSEA. This CDR3 is built from 13 residues. The V segment lost 5 bases and the J segment 9 bases; nucleotides outside the gene matches: 7. The CDR3 nucleotides are TGCAGCGTTCGGACTAGCGGGAGTATTTGGCAGTACTTC. Translated, it gives CSVRTSGSIWQYF.

J is TRBJ2-3 and V is TRBV6-2 or TRBV6-3; 7 bases fit TRBD1. CDR3 length: 17 residues. The V gene's germline CDR1 is MNHEY and CDR2 SVGEGT. V lost 4 bases and J lost 2; bases outside the gene matches: 12. CDR3 residues: CASSFPDRLQSTDTQYF. In DNA form, the CDR3 reads TGTGCCAGCAGTTTTCCGGACAGGCTCCAGTCCACAGATACGCAGTATTTT.

This clone was recorded only once. The chain carries TRBV7-2 and TRBJ2-7; 11 bases match TRBD2. With 5 bases clipped from V and 2 bases from J, the junction kept 8 bases outside the gene matches. The CDR3 loop spans 16 amino acids. Germline CDR1 is SGHTA and CDR2 is FQGNSA. CDR3 sequence reads: CASSHRTSGRPYEQYF. In nucleotides, the CDR3 is TGTGCCAGCAGCCACCGCACTAGCGGGAGACCCTACGAGCAGTACTTC.

This sequence joins TRBV18 and TRBJ1-1; possible D gene TRBD1, 6 bases. V shed 2 bases and J shed 3 bases, with 13 bases lying between them. Germline V gives CDR1 KGHSH, CDR2 LQKENI. The CDR3 consists of 15 residues. For the CDR3, the DNA is TGTGCCAGCTCACCAGAGGGGGGCGGGGACACTGAAGCTTTCTTT. Translation: CASSPEGGGDTEAFF.

V and J are TRBV3-1 (or the pseudogene TRBV3-2) and TRBJ1-2, with a possible D match to TRBD1 (5 bases). The CDR3 has 15 residues. Trimming cost V 0 bases and J 8 bases, with 16 bases left between them. Looked up from germline, CDR1 is LGHDT and CDR2 is YNNKEL (reference sequence). Here the CDR3 reads CASSQDFKGRLGYTF. As DNA, the CDR3 is TGTGCCAGCAGCCAAGATTTTAAGGGGCGGCTCGGCTACACCTTC.

The chain recombines TRBV6-5 with TRBJ2-7; 9 nucleotides agree with TRBD2. The CDR3 runs 15 residues. The trim removed 5 bases at V and 1 base at J, leaving 6 bases unmatched. The germline V gene has CDR1 MNHEY and CDR2 SVGAGI. This CDR3 reads CASSRLAEGSYEQYF. The CDR3 bases are TGTGCCAGCAGTAGACTAGCGGAAGGGTCCTACGAGCAGTACTTC.

The chain recombines TRBV2 with TRBJ1-1; 7 nucleotides line up with TRBD1. This CDR3 has 12 amino acids. Germline CDR1 is SNHLY and CDR2 is FYNNEI. V shed 10 bases and J 5 bases; nucleotides not matched to a gene: 7. The CDR3 DNA reads as TGTGCCACCGCTAGGGGGCCAACTGAAGCTTTCTTT. This translates into CATARGPTEAFF.

The V gene is TRBV6-2 or TRBV6-3, the J gene TRBJ2-1; no clear D gene. The CDR3 covers 11 residues. The germline V gene encodes CDR1 MNHEY and CDR2 SVGEGT. Trimming left V 2 bases short and J 8 bases short, with 4 bases between. The CDR3, as DNA: TGTGCCAGCAGTTACATCTATGAGCAGTTCTTC. Protein: CASSYIYEQFF.